The next 25 T cell receptor beta chains were all read from a single sample in a study of radiation and T cells in renal cell carcinoma. Time point specified: blood 4 weeks post-SBRT, at nephrectomy. The treatment: 15 Gy SBRT to primary tumor, nephrectomy 4 weeks later. Here immunoSEQ multiplex PCR was the method, and the copy in TCRdb shows in-frame clones only, minus some. The sample consists of some 44,000 clones, roughly 82% of them appearing once. The sequencing here drew on blood, taken from a patient whose treatment included radiotherapy and nephrectomy. These receptors came from a woman in her 70s with renal cell carcinoma.

The chain carries TRBV15 and TRBJ1-1; D perhaps matches TRBD1 (5 bases). The V end lost 0 bases, the J end lost 10 bases, and 18 bases lay between the germline ends. This CDR3 contains 15 residues. The germline gives CDR1 LNHNV, CDR2 YYDKDF (reference sequence). CDR3 coding DNA: TGTGCCACCAGCAGAGACATACGGCGGGGGGAGGGAGCTTTCTTT. Protein sequence: CATSRDIRRGEGAFF.

The genes are TRBV10-2 and TRBJ1-1; D not certain. The germline V and J ends were trimmed by 0 bases and 8 bases, with 13 bases remaining between them. The CDR3 runs 14 residues. Germline lookup yields CDR1 WSHSY and CDR2 SAAADI. The CDR3 loop is CASSESLGPLEAFF. The CDR3 DNA sequence: TGCGCCAGCAGTGAGTCGTTAGGTCCCCTCGAAGCTTTCTTT.

This chain connects TRBV6-6 to TRBJ2-2, with TRBD1 identical over 10 bases. CDR3 size: 15 residues. The germline gives CDR1 MNHNY, CDR2 SVGAGI (reference sequence). Trimming removed 8 bases from V and 7 bases from J; junction bases left unmatched: 10. The CDR3 coding sequence is TGTGCCAGCTCTCCGGGACAGGGGCTGTACGGGGAGCTGTTTTTT. This sequence encodes CASSPGQGLYGELFF.

This sequence joins TRBV6-5 and TRBJ2-5; 7 bases fit TRBD1. The V gene end was trimmed by 6 bases and the J gene end by 2 bases; junction bases not matched to a gene: 9. The CDR3 loop spans 15 amino acids. Germline-derived CDR1 and CDR2 are MNHEY and SVGAGI. The CDR3 DNA sequence: TGTGCCAGCAGCTTAAACCGGGACAGACAAGAGACCCAGTACTTC. As protein: CASSLNRDRQETQYF.

The chain employs TRBV19 and TRBJ1-2; no definite D call. The germline V gene has CDR1 LNHDA and CDR2 SQIVND (reference sequence). Trimming shortened V by 0 bases and J by 0 bases, and 5 bases separated the two germline ends. The CDR3 runs 14 residues. The CDR3 nucleotides are TGTGCCAGTAGTATAGAGTCTGCTAACTATGGCTACACCTTC. Amino acids: CASSIESANYGYTF.

The rearrangement uses TRBV11-2 and TRBJ1-6, with 10 positions matching TRBD1. CDR1 is SGHAT, CDR2 FQNNGV, per germline. The CDR3 is made up of 15 amino acids. Trimming took 5 bases from V and 5 from J; bases not matched to a gene: 3. The CDR3 loop is CASSPGQGDNSPLHF. Written as DNA, the CDR3 is TGTGCCAGCAGCCCCGGACAGGGGGATAATTCACCCCTCCACTTT.

As DNA, the CDR3 is TGTGCCAGCGGGGACAATGGAATAGAGACCCAGTACTTC. This sequence encodes CASGDNGIETQYF. The genes are TRBV2 and TRBJ2-5; TRBD1 is a possible D gene (6 bases). This CDR3 region has 13 residues. Trimming removed 8 bases at V and 4 bases at J, with 14 bases between. The germline V gene encodes CDR1 SNHLY and CDR2 FYNNEI.

The chain uses TRBV13 and TRBJ1-1; tentative D call: TRBD1 (6 bases). Germline loops: CDR1 PRHDT, CDR2 FYEKMQ (reference sequence). Between the trimmed V and J ends, which lost 5 bases and 1 base, there was a span of 14 bases. The CDR3 is 15 amino acids. CDR3 loop: CASSDRQAANTEAFF. The CDR3 nucleotides are TGTGCCAGCAGCGACAGACAGGCGGCGAACACTGAAGCTTTCTTT.

In DNA, the CDR3 is TGCGCCAGCGCCCTAGCGGGCGGGGAGACCCAGTACTTC. Translated: CASALAGGETQYF. The chain couples TRBV5-1 to TRBJ2-5; 8 bases line up with TRBD2. Germline V lookup: CDR1 SGHRS, CDR2 YFSETQ. The CDR3 is 13 residues long. Trimming at V came to 7 bases and at J to 5 bases, leaving 7 bases not matched to a gene.

J is TRBJ1-5 and V is TRBV5-6; 7 nucleotides agree with TRBD1. V trimming: 0 bases; J trimming: 3 bases; junction bases outside the gene matches: 3. This CDR3 spans 15 amino acids. CDR1 is SGHDT and CDR2 is YYEEEE in the germline V gene. CDR3 DNA: TGTGCCAGCAGCTTGGCTGACAGGGCCAATCAGCCCCAGCATTTT. Protein product: CASSLADRANQPQHF. The full variable domain, completed using reference TRBV5-6 and TRBJ1-5, is DAGVTQSPTHLIKTRGQQVTLRCSPKSGHDTVSWYQQALGQGPQFIFQYYEEEERQRGNFPDRFSGHQFPNYSSELNVNALLLGDSALYLCASSLADRANQPQHFGDGTRLSIL.

The CDR3 is CAWSGGSGANVLTF. The CDR3, as DNA: TGTGCCTGGAGTGGGGGCTCTGGGGCCAACGTCCTGACTTTC. The gene calls are TRBV30 and TRBJ2-6; D remains ambiguous. Germline CDR1 GTSNPN, CDR2 SVGIG (reference sequence). Trimming left V 1 base short and J 0 bases short, with 4 bases between. This CDR3 has 14 residues.

The chain combines TRBV5-6 with TRBJ2-7; perhaps TRBD1 as D (9 bases). V was cut by 4 bases and J by 4 bases, with 30 bases left in between. CDR3 length: 19 residues. The V gene's germline CDR1 is SGHDT and CDR2 YYEEEE. The chain's CDR3 is CASSRGTGILSGLVYEQYF. Here the CDR3 DNA reads TGTGCCAGCAGCCGGGGGACAGGGATTTTGTCGGGACTAGTTTACGAGCAGTACTTC. The full variable domain, completed using reference TRBV5-6 and TRBJ2-7, is DAGVTQSPTHLIKTRGQQVTLRCSPKSGHDTVSWYQQALGQGPQFIFQYYEEEERQRGNFPDRFSGHQFPNYSSELNVNALLLGDSALYLCASSRGTGILSGLVYEQYFGPGTRLTVT.

This clone was seen once. The chain employs TRBV4-3 and TRBJ2-1; 7 positions agree with TRBD2. The CDR3 sequence is 15 residues long. CDR1 is LGHNA and CDR2 is YSLEER in the germline V gene. Losses at the gene ends were 4 bases for V and 9 bases for J; bases not matched to a gene: 12. For the CDR3, the DNA is TGCGCCAGCAGCCCCGGACTAGGCGGTTTCGGTGAGCAGTTCTTC. Translating it yields CASSPGLGGFGEQFF.

V usage is TRBV5-4 and J usage is TRBJ2-3; 11 nucleotides agree with TRBD2. Germline trimming cut 0 bases from V and 5 bases from J; bases unmatched to any gene: 8. Per the germline V gene, CDR1 is SGHNT and CDR2 is YYREEE (reference sequence). CDR3 size: 17 residues. CDR3 loop: CASSLGALAGGVDTQYF. In DNA form, the CDR3 reads TGTGCCAGCAGCTTGGGGGCTCTAGCGGGAGGTGTAGATACGCAGTATTTT.

The chain joins TRBV30 to TRBJ2-5; D may be TRBD2 (5 bases). V lost 5 bases and J lost 5, with 18 bases in between. The CDR3 loop spans 14 amino acids. Germline CDR1 is GTSNPN and CDR2 is SVGIG (reference sequence). Here the CDR3 DNA reads TGTGCCTGGGGTACGGGTAATCGCGGGGAGACCCAGTACTTC. Its translation is CAWGTGNRGETQYF.

This clone was counted a few times. Other DNA sequences in the sample encode the same CDR3. The CDR3 region is CASSLRTDSYEQYF. For the CDR3, the DNA is TGTGCCAGCAGCTTAAGGACAGATTCCTACGAGCAGTACTTC. This rearrangement joins TRBV11-3 to TRBJ2-7, with a possible D match to TRBD1 (6 bases). V was shortened by 2 bases and J by 1 base, with 9 bases between the two germline ends. The CDR3 runs to 14 residues. In germline, CDR1 is SGHNT, CDR2 YENEEA.

This chain links TRBV7-9 with TRBJ2-7, with TRBD1 matching 9 bases. Germline CDR1 SEHNR, CDR2 FQNEAQ (reference sequence). CDR3 size: 15 residues. V trimming: 4 bases; J trimming: 6 bases; junction bases outside the gene matches: 10. The CDR3 reads CASSSSGTGLAEQYF. The CDR3 DNA reads as TGTGCCAGCAGCTCGTCCGGGACAGGGTTGGCCGAGCAGTACTTC.

The chain recombines TRBV7-8 with TRBJ2-2; D may be TRBD1 or TRBD2 (5 bases each). CDR1 is SGHVS, CDR2 FQNEAQ, per germline. Trimming left V 4 bases short and J 4 bases short, with 19 bases between. The CDR3 is 17 amino acids. CDR3: CASSSDISGARTGELFF. CDR3 in DNA: TGTGCCAGCAGCTCGGACATCAGCGGAGCCCGCACCGGGGAGCTGTTTTTT.

The rearrangement links TRBV6-1 to TRBJ1-5, with D hard to call. This CDR3 spans 14 amino acids. Trimming removed 8 bases from V and 4 bases from J, with 15 bases in between. Germline V gene data show CDR1 as MNHNS and CDR2 as SASEGT. CDR3 protein: CASGRAVGNQPQHF. The CDR3 DNA reads as TGTGCCAGCGGAAGGGCAGTGGGGAATCAGCCCCAGCATTTT.

The chain carries TRBV4-2 and TRBJ1-2; 7 bases agree with TRBD1. Germline loops: CDR1 LGHNA, CDR2 YNFKEQ. Losses at the gene ends were 0 bases for V and 7 bases for J; bases not matched to a gene: 8. The CDR3 has 15 residues. Written as DNA, the CDR3 is TGTGCCAGCAGCCAAGATAGAGACAGGGATGGTGGCTACACCTTC. Its protein product is CASSQDRDRDGGYTF.

This chain connects TRBV7-8 to TRBJ2-1; 7 bases fit TRBD2. CDR1 is SGHVS and CDR2 is FQNEAQ in the germline V gene. The CDR3 covers 15 residues. V shed 5 bases and J 0 bases; nucleotides not matched to a gene: 4. CDR3 nucleotide sequence: TGTGCCAGCAGCGCCAGGGAGGGCTCCTACAATGAGCAGTTCTTC. Protein sequence: CASSAREGSYNEQFF.

This clone was counted a single time. This chain links TRBV4-1 with TRBJ1-3, with a tentative D call TRBD1 (5 bases). V lost 0 bases to trimming and J lost 4 bases, with 10 bases between them. The germline V gene encodes CDR1 MGHRA and CDR2 YSYEKL. There are 15 residues in the CDR3. The CDR3 sequence: CASSQDWGGGNTIYF. For the CDR3, the DNA is TGCGCCAGCAGCCAAGATTGGGGCGGCGGAAACACCATATATTTT.

The chain recombines TRBV7-6 with TRBJ2-7; D possibly corresponds to TRBD1 (6 bases). Trimming took 5 bases from V and 6 from J, leaving 14 bases between them. The length of the CDR3 is 13 residues. CDR1 and CDR2 (germline): SGHVS, FNYEAQ. The CDR3 DNA is TGTGCCAGCAGCGCTAGTATCAGGGGCGAGCAGTACTTC. Translating it yields CASSASIRGEQYF.

J is TRBJ2-5 and V is TRBV5-4; 7 bases are shared with TRBD1. This CDR3 contains 15 residues. Unmatched junction bases numbered 11, after V lost 4 bases and J lost 5 bases. Germline assignment: CDR1 SGHNT and CDR2 YYREEE (reference sequence). The CDR3 spells CASSVTSGTDETQYF. The CDR3 DNA follows: TGTGCCAGCAGCGTAACTTCCGGGACAGATGAGACCCAGTACTTC.

J is TRBJ2-1 and V is TRBV9, with 8 bases identical to TRBD1. Germline values: CDR1 SGDLS, CDR2 YYNGEE. The length of the CDR3 is 16 residues. Trimming took 4 bases from V and 0 from J; bases not matched to a gene: 6. In DNA, the CDR3 is TGTGCCAGCAGCCCACGACAGGGGTTCTCCTACAATGAGCAGTTCTTC. Protein sequence: CASSPRQGFSYNEQFF.